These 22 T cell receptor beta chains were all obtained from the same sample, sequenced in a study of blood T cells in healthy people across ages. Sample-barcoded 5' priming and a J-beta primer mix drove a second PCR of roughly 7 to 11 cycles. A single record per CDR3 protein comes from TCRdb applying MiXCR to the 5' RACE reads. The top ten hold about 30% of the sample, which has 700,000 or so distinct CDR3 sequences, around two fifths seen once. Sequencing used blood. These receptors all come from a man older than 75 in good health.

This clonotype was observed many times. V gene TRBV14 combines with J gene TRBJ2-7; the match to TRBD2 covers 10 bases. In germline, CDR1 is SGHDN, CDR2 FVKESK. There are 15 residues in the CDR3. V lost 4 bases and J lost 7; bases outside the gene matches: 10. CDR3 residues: CASSPGTSAINEQYF. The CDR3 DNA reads TGTGCCAGCAGCCCCGGGACTAGCGCTATCAATGAGCAGTACTTC.

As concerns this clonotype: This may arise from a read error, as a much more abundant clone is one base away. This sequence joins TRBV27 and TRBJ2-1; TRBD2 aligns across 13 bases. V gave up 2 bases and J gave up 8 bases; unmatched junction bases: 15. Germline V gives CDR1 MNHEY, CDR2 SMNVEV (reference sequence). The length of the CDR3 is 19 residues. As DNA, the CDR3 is TGTGCCAGCAGTTTAAGAGCACCGGGACTAGCGGGAAGCACCCATGAGCAGTTCTTC. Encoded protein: CASSLRAPGLAGSTHEQFF.

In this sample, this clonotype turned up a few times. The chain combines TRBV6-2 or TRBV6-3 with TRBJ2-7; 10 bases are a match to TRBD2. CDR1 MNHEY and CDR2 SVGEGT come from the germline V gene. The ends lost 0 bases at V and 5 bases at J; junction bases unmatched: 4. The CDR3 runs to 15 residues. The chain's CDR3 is CASSYSGLANNEQYF. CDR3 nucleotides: TGTGCCAGCAGTTACTCGGGACTAGCGAATAACGAGCAGTACTTC.

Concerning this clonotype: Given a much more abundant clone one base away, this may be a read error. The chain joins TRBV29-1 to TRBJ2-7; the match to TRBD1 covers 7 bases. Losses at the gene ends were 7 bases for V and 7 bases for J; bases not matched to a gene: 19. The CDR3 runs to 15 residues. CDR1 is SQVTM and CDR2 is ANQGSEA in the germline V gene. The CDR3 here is CSAELPGQQVREQYF. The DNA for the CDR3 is TGCAGCGCTGAGCTACCGGGACAGCAGGTAAGGGAGCAGTACTTC.

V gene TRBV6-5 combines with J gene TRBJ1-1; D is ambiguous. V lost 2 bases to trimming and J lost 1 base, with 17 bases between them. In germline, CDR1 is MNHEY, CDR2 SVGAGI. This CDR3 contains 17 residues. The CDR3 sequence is CASSYTQRGFSNTEAFF. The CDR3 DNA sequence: TGTGCCAGCAGTTACACCCAGCGTGGATTTTCGAACACTGAAGCTTTCTTT.

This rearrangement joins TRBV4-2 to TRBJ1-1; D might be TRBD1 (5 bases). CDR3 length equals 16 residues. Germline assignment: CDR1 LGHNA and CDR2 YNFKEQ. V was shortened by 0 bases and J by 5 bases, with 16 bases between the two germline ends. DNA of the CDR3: TGTGCCAGCAGCCAAGAAAGTGCGGGGCGTTTGACTGAAGCTTTCTTT. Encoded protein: CASSQESAGRLTEAFF.

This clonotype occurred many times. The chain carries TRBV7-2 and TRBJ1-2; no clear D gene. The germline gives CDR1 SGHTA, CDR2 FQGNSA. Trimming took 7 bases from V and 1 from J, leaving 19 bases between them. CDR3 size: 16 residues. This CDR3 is CASTRGGQVLNYGYTF. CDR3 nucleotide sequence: TGTGCCAGCACCCGCGGCGGCCAAGTGCTTAACTATGGCTACACCTTC.

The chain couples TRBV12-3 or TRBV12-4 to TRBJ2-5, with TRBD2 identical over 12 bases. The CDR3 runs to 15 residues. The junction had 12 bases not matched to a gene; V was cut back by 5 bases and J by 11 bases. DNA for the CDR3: TGTGCCAGCAGTCCTCTAGCGGGGGGGCCAAATGAGCAGTACTTC. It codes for CASSPLAGGPNEQYF.

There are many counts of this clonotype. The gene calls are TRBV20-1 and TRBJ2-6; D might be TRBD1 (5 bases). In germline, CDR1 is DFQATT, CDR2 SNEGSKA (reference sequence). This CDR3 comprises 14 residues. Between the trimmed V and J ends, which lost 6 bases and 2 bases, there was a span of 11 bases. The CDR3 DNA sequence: TGCAGTGCGATAGACAGCCCTGGGGCCAACGTCCTGACTTTC. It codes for CSAIDSPGANVLTF.

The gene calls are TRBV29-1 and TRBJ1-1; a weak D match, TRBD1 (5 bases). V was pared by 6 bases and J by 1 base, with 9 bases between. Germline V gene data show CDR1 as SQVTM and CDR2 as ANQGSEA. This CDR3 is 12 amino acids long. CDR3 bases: TGCAGCGTGGAGACAGCGAACACTGAAGCTTTCTTT. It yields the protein CSVETANTEAFF.

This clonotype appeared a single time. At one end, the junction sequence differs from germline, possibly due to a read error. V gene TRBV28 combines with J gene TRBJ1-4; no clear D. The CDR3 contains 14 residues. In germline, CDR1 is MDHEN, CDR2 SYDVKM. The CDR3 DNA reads TGTGCCAGCAGCCCGGCGTCGATTGAGGAAATACTGTTTTTT. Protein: CASSPASIEEILFF. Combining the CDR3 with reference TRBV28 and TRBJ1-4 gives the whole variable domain DVKVTQSSRYLVKRTGEKVFLECVQDMDHENMFWYRQDPGLGLRLIYFSYDVKMKEKGDIPEGYSVSREKKERFSLILESASTNQTSMYLCASSPASIEEILFFGSGTQLSVL.

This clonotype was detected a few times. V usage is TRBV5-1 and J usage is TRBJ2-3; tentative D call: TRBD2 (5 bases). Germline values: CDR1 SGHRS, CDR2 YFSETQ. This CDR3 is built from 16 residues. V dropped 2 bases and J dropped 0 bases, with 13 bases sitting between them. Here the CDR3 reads CASSFEGTPSTDTQYF. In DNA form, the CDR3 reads TGCGCCAGCAGCTTTGAGGGAACACCTAGCACAGATACGCAGTATTTT.

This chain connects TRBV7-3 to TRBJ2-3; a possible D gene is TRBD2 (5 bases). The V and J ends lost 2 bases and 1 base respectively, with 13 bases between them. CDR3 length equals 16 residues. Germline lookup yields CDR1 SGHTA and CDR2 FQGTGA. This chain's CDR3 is CASSLSGAERTDTQYF. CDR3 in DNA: TGTGCCAGCAGCTTATCTGGAGCGGAGCGCACAGATACGCAGTATTTT.

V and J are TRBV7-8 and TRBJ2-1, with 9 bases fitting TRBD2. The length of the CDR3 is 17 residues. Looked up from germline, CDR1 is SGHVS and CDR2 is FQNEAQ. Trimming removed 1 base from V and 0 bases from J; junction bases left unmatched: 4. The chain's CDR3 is CASSLGGGAISYNEQFF. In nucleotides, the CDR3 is TGTGCCAGCAGCTTAGGCGGGGGGGCTATCTCCTACAATGAGCAGTTCTTC.

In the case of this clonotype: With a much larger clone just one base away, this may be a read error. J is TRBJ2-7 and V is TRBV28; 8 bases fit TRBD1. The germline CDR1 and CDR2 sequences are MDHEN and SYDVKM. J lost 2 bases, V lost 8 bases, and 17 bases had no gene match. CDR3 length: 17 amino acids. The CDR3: CASARTGRSGNTYEQYF. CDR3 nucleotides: TGTGCCAGCGCCCGGACAGGGCGAAGCGGTAACACCTACGAGCAGTACTTC.

In DNA, the CDR3 is TGCGCCAGCAGCCCTGAAAGCAGGACTGCTTACAATGAGCAGTTCTTC. As protein: CASSPESRTAYNEQFF. This chain connects TRBV4-3 to TRBJ2-1, with D possibly matching TRBD2 (5 bases). The V gene lost 4 bases and the J gene lost 4 bases, with 17 bases spanning the gap. The germline V gene encodes CDR1 LGHNA and CDR2 YSLEER. The CDR3 is 16 amino acids.

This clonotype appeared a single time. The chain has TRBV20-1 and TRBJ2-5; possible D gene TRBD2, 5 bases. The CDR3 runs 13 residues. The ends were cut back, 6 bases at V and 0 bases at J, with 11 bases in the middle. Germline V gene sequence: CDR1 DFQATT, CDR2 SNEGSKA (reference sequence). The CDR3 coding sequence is TGCAGTGCACCGGACTCTAACCAAGAGACCCAGTACTTC. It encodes CSAPDSNQETQYF.

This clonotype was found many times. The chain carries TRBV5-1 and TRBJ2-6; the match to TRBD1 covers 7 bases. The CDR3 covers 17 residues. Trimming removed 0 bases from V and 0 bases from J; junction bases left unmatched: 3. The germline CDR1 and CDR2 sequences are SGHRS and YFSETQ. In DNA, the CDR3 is TGCGCCAGCAGCTTGGGACAGGGCTTCTCTGGGGCCAACGTCCTGACTTTC. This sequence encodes CASSLGQGFSGANVLTF.

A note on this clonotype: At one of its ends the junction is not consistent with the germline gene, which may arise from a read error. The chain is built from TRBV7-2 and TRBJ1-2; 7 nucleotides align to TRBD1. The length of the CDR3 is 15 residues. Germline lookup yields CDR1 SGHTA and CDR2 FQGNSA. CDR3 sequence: CAGSSARGQTYGYTF. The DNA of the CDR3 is TGTGCCGGCAGCTCGGCTAGGGGACAGACCTATGGCTACACCTTC.

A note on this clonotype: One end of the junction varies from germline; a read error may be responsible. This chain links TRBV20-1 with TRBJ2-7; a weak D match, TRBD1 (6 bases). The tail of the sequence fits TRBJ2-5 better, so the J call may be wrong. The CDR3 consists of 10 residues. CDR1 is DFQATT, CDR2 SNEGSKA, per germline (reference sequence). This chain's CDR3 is CSAGQATQYF. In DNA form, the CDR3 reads TGCAGTGCGGGACAAGCGACCCAGTACTTC.

CDR3 coding DNA: TGCGCCAGCAGCTTACAGGGGGAGGCAACTAATGAAAAACTGTTTTTT. Translating gives CASSLQGEATNEKLFF. This sequence joins TRBV5-1 and TRBJ1-4; 8 positions match TRBD1. The trim removed 2 bases at V and 0 bases at J, leaving 3 bases unmatched. CDR3 length: 16 amino acids. Germline V gene data show CDR1 as SGHRS and CDR2 as YFSETQ.

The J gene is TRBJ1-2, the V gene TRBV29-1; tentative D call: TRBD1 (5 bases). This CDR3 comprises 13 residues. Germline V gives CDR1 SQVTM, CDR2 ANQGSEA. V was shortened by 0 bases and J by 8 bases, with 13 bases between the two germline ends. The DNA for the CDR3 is TGCAGCGTTGAAGATCAGGGATTAAAGGGCTACACCTTC. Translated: CSVEDQGLKGYTF.